Listed below are T cell receptor beta chains from one sample, sequenced in a study of shared clonotypes between healthy human individuals. Repertoires were generated with immunoSEQ multiplex PCR, while TCRdb's copy carries only in-frame clones and drops some. In the table there are about 1.1 million clones, about 80% of which are singletons. The sequencing sample was made of memory CD4+ T cells from PBMCs. Receptor source: a young man in good health. Some clones in this sample may be carry-over from other donors' samples. CDR3s include the opening cysteine and the closing phenylalanine or tryptophan. Fields, in order: V gene, D gene, J gene, clone size, CDR3 protein, CDR3 DNA. A D gene is named only where the DNA matches it firmly. Size values are once, few and many counts, or a class for expanded clones, and some rows have none.

V gene: TRBV5-8
D gene: -
J gene: TRBJ2-4
clone size: -
CDR3 protein: CASSLGFEGIQYF
CDR3 DNA: TGTGCCAGCAGCTTGGGCTTTGAGGGCATTCAGTACTTC

V gene: TRBV6-6
D gene: TRBD1
J gene: TRBJ1-4
clone size: -
CDR3 protein: CASSYSGTDEKLFF
CDR3 DNA: TGTGCCAGCAGTTACTCAGGGACAGATGAAAAACTGTTTTTT

V gene: TRBV2
D gene: -
J gene: TRBJ2-7
clone size: -
CDR3 protein: CASSEDYYEQYF
CDR3 DNA: TGTGCCAGCAGCGAAGATTATTACGAGCAGTACTTC

V gene: TRBV9
D gene: TRBD2
J gene: TRBJ2-7
clone size: -
CDR3 protein: CASSQRETAYEQYF
CDR3 DNA: TGTGCCAGCAGCCAGCGGGAGACTGCCTACGAGCAGTACTTC

V gene: TRBV7-9
D gene: -
J gene: TRBJ1-3
clone size: -
CDR3 protein: CASSLERAITGNTIYF
CDR3 DNA: TGTGCCAGCAGCTTAGAGCGGGCGATCACTGGAAACACCATATATTTT

V gene: TRBV7-9
D gene: -
J gene: TRBJ1-4
clone size: -
CDR3 protein: CASGLTQGVKLFF
CDR3 DNA: TGTGCCAGCGGACTGACCCAGGGTGTAAAACTGTTTTTT

V gene: TRBV30
D gene: -
J gene: TRBJ2-7
clone size: once
CDR3 protein: CASGTYEQYF
CDR3 DNA: TGTGCCTCAGGAACCTACGAGCAGTACTTC

V gene: TRBV19
D gene: TRBD1
J gene: TRBJ1-5
clone size: few
CDR3 protein: CASRMTGASNQPQHF
CDR3 DNA: TGTGCCAGTAGAATGACAGGGGCCAGCAATCAGCCCCAGCATTTT

V gene: TRBV9
D gene: -
J gene: TRBJ2-2
clone size: -
CDR3 protein: CASSSPGAPNTGELFF
CDR3 DNA: TGTGCCAGCAGCTCCCCGGGAGCCCCGAACACCGGGGAGCTGTTTTTT

V gene: TRBV5-8
D gene: -
J gene: TRBJ1-1
clone size: -
CDR3 protein: CASTEGIHTEAFF
CDR3 DNA: TGTGCCAGCACGGAAGGAATCCACACTGAAGCTTTCTTT

V gene: TRBV5-1
D gene: TRBD1
J gene: TRBJ2-1
clone size: -
CDR3 protein: CASSLWTGDNEQFF
CDR3 DNA: TGCGCCAGCAGCTTGTGGACAGGGGACAATGAGCAGTTCTTC

V gene: TRBV20-1
D gene: -
J gene: TRBJ2-3
clone size: few
CDR3 protein: CSARVVDTQYF
CDR3 DNA: TGCAGTGCTAGAGTAGTAGATACGCAGTATTTT

V gene: TRBV28
D gene: TRBD1
J gene: TRBJ1-1
clone size: -
CDR3 protein: CASSYSDRGPKAFF
CDR3 DNA: TGTGCCAGCAGTTACAGCGACAGGGGGCCAAAAGCTTTCTTT

V gene: TRBV7-2
D gene: -
J gene: TRBJ2-3
clone size: -
CDR3 protein: CASSLASLSTDTQYF
CDR3 DNA: TGTGCCAGCAGCTTAGCGAGCCTAAGCACAGATACGCAGTATTTT

V gene: TRBV7-2
D gene: -
J gene: TRBJ1-1
clone size: -
CDR3 protein: CASSWDGNTEAFF
CDR3 DNA: TGTGCCAGCAGCTGGGACGGGAACACTGAAGCTTTCTTT

V gene: TRBV11-2
D gene: -
J gene: TRBJ1-1
clone size: -
CDR3 protein: CASRQTRGITEAFF
CDR3 DNA: TGTGCCAGCAGGCAGACGAGGGGAATCACTGAAGCTTTCTTT

V gene: TRBV5-6
D gene: -
J gene: TRBJ1-2
clone size: -
CDR3 protein: CASSSLRVRSRFNYGYTF
CDR3 DNA: TGTGCCAGCAGCTCCCTCCGGGTCCGATCGAGATTTAACTATGGCTACACCTTC

V gene: TRBV19
D gene: -
J gene: TRBJ2-7
clone size: -
CDR3 protein: CASGLQGYEQYF
CDR3 DNA: TGTGCCAGTGGACTCCAGGGCTACGAGCAGTACTTC

V gene: TRBV6-1
D gene: -
J gene: TRBJ1-1
clone size: -
CDR3 protein: CASSEVWETEAFF
CDR3 DNA: TGTGCCAGCAGTGAAGTCTGGGAAACTGAAGCTTTCTTT

V gene: TRBV5-4
D gene: TRBD2
J gene: TRBJ2-4
clone size: -
CDR3 protein: CASSLDGRASKNIQYF
CDR3 DNA: TGTGCCAGCAGCTTGGACGGGAGGGCGTCCAAAAACATTCAGTACTTC

V gene: TRBV19
D gene: -
J gene: TRBJ2-3
clone size: -
CDR3 protein: CASKAARRDTDTQYF
CDR3 DNA: TGTGCCAGTAAGGCCGCGCGCAGAGACACAGATACGCAGTATTTT

V gene: TRBV7-2
D gene: TRBD1
J gene: TRBJ2-5
clone size: -
CDR3 protein: CASSSNRGLEQYF
CDR3 DNA: TGTGCCAGCAGCTCCAACAGGGGGCTTGAGCAGTACTTC

V gene: TRBV7-9
D gene: -
J gene: TRBJ2-6
clone size: -
CDR3 protein: CASSAGFPGTGANVLTF
CDR3 DNA: TGTGCCAGCAGCGCCGGATTTCCGGGGACTGGGGCCAACGTCCTGACTTTC